These 24 T cell receptor beta chains were sequenced from one sample in a study of tumor-infiltrating lymphocytes in primary liver carcinoma. Starting from about 0.5 ug of total RNA, TCR beta cDNA was produced with a primer in the constant region. ARM-PCR was slightly modified, and three nested multiplex PCR rounds with it gave rise to the TCR beta libraries. TRBV1-TRBV30 forward and Cbeta reverse primers drove the first two roughly 10-cycle rounds. One entry per CDR3 protein results from TCRdb running MiXCR on the multiplex PCR reads. The repertoire holds 300,000 to 400,000 distinct CDR3 sequences, roughly 61% seen once, with roughly 6.5% in the top ten. Blood RNA was derived from unsorted whole blood, and germline DNA was extracted too. Sequences were obtained from peripheral blood. Receptors originate from a man aged 35 to 55 with primary liver carcinoma and hepatitis B virus infection.

The gene calls are TRBV11-2 and TRBJ2-7; D uncertain. The V gene's germline CDR1 is SGHAT and CDR2 FQNNGV. The CDR3 spans 15 residues. The V end lost 0 bases, the J end lost 7 bases, and 16 bases lay between the germline ends. CDR3 DNA: TGTGCCAGCAGCTTAGATGTATGGCACTCCTGTGAGCAGTACTTC. It yields the protein CASSLDVWHSCEQYF.

The chain uses TRBV11-2 and TRBJ2-7; no firm D call. Trimming cost V 10 bases and J 6 bases, with 16 bases left between them. Germline V gene lookup returns CDR1 SGHAT and CDR2 FQNNGV. This CDR3 has 12 amino acids. The chain's CDR3 is CATKSSSSEQYF. The DNA of the CDR3 is TGTGCCACCAAGTCGTCCTCTTCCGAGCAGTACTTC.

To note about this clonotype: Without the conserved terminal phenylalanine or tryptophan, this CDR3 likely stems from a read error. The rearrangement joins TRBV11-2 to TRBJ1-2, with a possible D match to TRBD1 (6 bases). The CDR3 covers 14 residues. Germline V gene lookup returns CDR1 SGHAT and CDR2 FQNNGV. The CDR3 here is CASSLDGGRYGYTS. The CDR3 nucleotides read TGTGCCAGCAGCTTAGATGGGGGCCGATATGGTTACACCTCC.

As regards this clonotype: This CDR3 fails to terminate in the conserved phenylalanine or tryptophan, so it likely reflects a read error. It is unclear where the CDR3 begins or ends on the DNA, so no DNA is shown, and the CDR3 is as TCRdb lists it. This chain links TRBV11-2 with TRBJ2-7; the D call in the table, TRBD2, was not verified against the DNA. Germline lookup yields CDR1 SGHAT and CDR2 FQNNGV. The CDR3 spans 15 amino acids, including both terminal residues. The CDR3 here is CAGSRLVAGVFGEYL.

The chain has TRBV28 and TRBJ1-3; D is uncertain. The CDR3 is 15 residues long. V was clipped by 3 bases and J by 2 bases, with 11 bases between them. CDR1 and CDR2 from the germline V gene are MDHEN and SYDVKM. CDR3 loop: CASSLSAGPGNTIYF. Written as DNA, the CDR3 is TGTGCCAGCAGTTTGTCGGCAGGTCCTGGAAACACCATATATTTT.

Remarks on this clonotype: At one end the junction does not follow the germline gene, possibly because of a read error. The gene calls are TRBV11-2 and TRBJ2-7; 12 bases line up with TRBD2. The germline V gene encodes CDR1 SGHAT and CDR2 FQNNGV. The CDR3 has 15 amino acids. The CDR3 region has the DNA TGTGCCAGCATGCGACCGGGACTAGCGGGCCTTGAGCACTATTTC. Translating gives CASMRPGLAGLEHYF.

In its sample, this clonotype was seen a few times. The chain has TRBV13 and TRBJ2-7; possible D gene TRBD1, 6 bases. Germline CDR1 and CDR2: PRHDT and FYEKMQ (reference sequence). The CDR3 runs to 12 residues. Trimming took off 5 bases at V and 6 bases at J, with 11 bases between the two ends. The CDR3 DNA is TGTGCCAGCAGCCACACAGGGCTCGAGCAGTACTTC. Its protein product is CASSHTGLEQYF.

As regards this clonotype: A much larger clonotype is one base distant, so this may be a read error. This chain connects TRBV6-1 to TRBJ2-2; possibly TRBD2 for D (6 bases). The CDR3 covers 14 residues. Germline V gives CDR1 MNHNS, CDR2 SASEGT. CDR3 region: CASSVGGNTGGLFF. DNA of the CDR3: TGTGCCAGCAGTGTAGGAGGAAACACCGGGGGGCTGTTTTTT.

As to this clonotype: A single base separates this from a much larger clone, so it may be a read error. The chain combines TRBV6-1 with TRBJ2-3, with D hard to call. Per the germline V gene, CDR1 is MNHNS and CDR2 is SASEGT. The ends were cut back, 7 bases at V and 5 bases at J, with 10 bases in the middle. The CDR3 consists of 12 residues. The CDR3 loop reads CASNLTGDTQYF. CDR3 DNA sequence: TGTGCCAGCAACTTAACGGGAGATACGCAGTATTTT.

This clonotype showed up just a few times. The rearrangement joins TRBV7-9 to TRBJ1-5; tentatively, D is TRBD1 (6 bases). This CDR3 region has 15 residues. CDR1 and CDR2 from the germline V gene are SEHNR and FQNEAQ (reference sequence). Trimming pared 4 bases from V and 0 bases from J, leaving 10 bases between. Here the CDR3 reads CASSSEGDSNQPQHF. CDR3 in DNA: TGTGCCAGCAGCTCTGAGGGGGATAGCAATCAGCCCCAGCATTTT.

The V call is TRBV4-1, the J call TRBJ1-2, with TRBD1 matching over 9 bases. The germline CDR1 and CDR2 sequences are MGHRA and YSYEKL. The junction had 8 bases not matched to a gene; V was cut back by 3 bases and J by 6 bases. The CDR3 sequence is 15 residues long. The CDR3 loop is CASSHRDREEDGYTF. Written as DNA, the CDR3 is TGCGCCAGCAGCCATAGGGACAGGGAGGAAGATGGCTACACCTTC.

As concerns this clonotype: An end of the junction differs from the germline gene, which may be a read error. The chain carries TRBV25-1 and TRBJ2-1, with D unresolved. Germline lookup yields CDR1 MGHDK and CDR2 SYGVNS. The CDR3 sequence is 16 residues long. CDR3 sequence reads: CASSGTVPYYGHEQFF. The CDR3 DNA follows: TGTGCCAGCAGTGGTACAGTTCCTTATTATGGGCATGAGCAATTCTTC.

In its sample, this clonotype was seen once. A much bigger clone sits one base away, suggesting this may be a read error. The chain combines TRBV29-1 with TRBJ2-7, with 7 bases fitting TRBD1. Germline assignment: CDR1 SQVTM and CDR2 ANQGSEA. The CDR3 contains 13 residues. The CDR3 protein is CSALDRLTDELYF. The DNA of the CDR3 is TGCAGCGCTTTGGACAGGTTAACGGACGAGCTGTACTTC.

This clonotype appeared a few times. The chain couples TRBV5-1 to TRBJ2-1; 12 bases line up with TRBD1. The CDR3 runs 17 residues. The trim removed 3 bases at V and 3 bases at J, leaving 7 bases unmatched. The V gene's germline CDR1 is SGHRS and CDR2 YFSETQ. This chain's CDR3 is CASSSGTGGPSYNEQFF. In DNA, the CDR3 is TGCGCCAGCAGCTCCGGGACAGGGGGCCCTAGCTACAATGAGCAGTTCTTC. The full variable domain, rest sourced from reference TRBV5-1 and TRBJ2-1, is KAGVTQTPRYLIKTRGQQVTLSCSPISGHRSVSWYQQTPGQGLQFLFEYFSETQRNKGNFPGRFSGRQFSNSRSEMNVSTLELGDSALYLCASSSGTGGPSYNEQFFGPGTRLTVL.

Concerning this clonotype: This may stem from a read error, because a much larger clone lies one nucleotide away. This sequence joins TRBV12-3 or TRBV12-4 and TRBJ1-3; D unresolved. Trimming left V 5 bases short and J 4 bases short, with 12 bases between. The CDR3 contains 14 residues. CDR3 sequence (DNA): TGTGCCAGCAGTCCGCCTCTGCCGGGAAACACCATATATTTT. It encodes CASSPPLPGNTIYF.

Concerning this clonotype: The junction departs from germline at one end; a sequencing error may be responsible. The chain recombines TRBV13 with TRBJ2-1; D possibly matches TRBD1 or TRBD2 (5 bases each). Looked up from germline, CDR1 is PRHDT and CDR2 is FYEKMQ (reference sequence). The CDR3 runs to 14 residues. The CDR3 loop is CASSFPGPPAEPFF. CDR3 DNA: TGTGCCAGCAGTTTTCCGGGGCCTCCCGCTGAGCCGTTCTTC.

This clonotype was recorded only once. This chain links TRBV19 with TRBJ2-5; 7 bases align to TRBD2. J lost 5 bases, V lost 7 bases, and 7 bases had no gene match. Germline CDR1 LNHDA, CDR2 SQIVND (reference sequence). The CDR3 spans 13 residues. The CDR3 sequence is CASTPTSRETQYF. The CDR3 DNA sequence: TGTGCCAGTACCCCGACTAGCAGGGAGACCCAGTACTTC. The full variable domain, completed using reference TRBV19 and TRBJ2-5, is DGGITQSPKYLFRKEGQNVTLSCEQNLNHDAMYWYRQDPGQGLRLIYYSQIVNDFQKGDIAEGYSVSREKKESFPLTVTSAQKNPTAFYLCASTPTSRETQYFGPGTRLLVL.

The V gene is TRBV29-1, the J gene TRBJ2-7, with 8 nucleotides matching TRBD2. The V gene end was trimmed by 2 bases and the J gene end by 5 bases; junction bases not matched to a gene: 2. The CDR3 contains 12 residues. Germline CDR1 reads SQVTM; CDR2 reads ANQGSEA. The CDR3 here is CSVESGSDEQYF. The DNA for the CDR3 is TGCAGCGTTGAAAGCGGGAGCGACGAGCAGTACTTC.

Details on this clonotype: A much larger clone differs by one base, so this may be a read error. V gene TRBV12-3 or TRBV12-4 combines with J gene TRBJ1-1, with 7 bases fitting TRBD1. The V and J ends lost 5 bases and 6 bases, in that order; junction bases with no gene match: 9. The CDR3 covers 14 residues. The CDR3 DNA reads TGTGCCAGCAGTATCCACAGGGGAAGCGCTGAAGCTTTCTTT. Translated, it gives CASSIHRGSAEAFF.

Details on this clonotype: Because the CDR3 is missing its conserved closing phenylalanine or tryptophan, this is likely a read error. This CDR3 reads CASSLALYGRETNQSQHS. The CDR3 DNA is TGTGCCAGCAGCTTAGCCCTTTACGGCAGGGAAACTAATCAGTCCCAGCATTCT. The J gene is TRBJ1-5, the V gene TRBV11-2, with D tentatively TRBD1 (5 bases). There are 18 residues in the CDR3. Germline CDR1 SGHAT, CDR2 FQNNGV.

The chain recombines TRBV24-1 with TRBJ2-3; the D gene is possibly TRBD2 (6 bases). Trimming shortened V by 4 bases and J by 4 bases, and 11 bases separated the two germline ends. This CDR3 has 14 amino acids. Per germline, CDR1 KGHDR and CDR2 SFDVKD. The CDR3 DNA reads TGTGCCACCAGTGACCCGGGGGTCGCAGATACGCAGTATTTT. This sequence encodes CATSDPGVADTQYF.

The V call is TRBV7-9, the J call TRBJ2-1; no reliable D call. This CDR3 is built from 11 residues. Germline V lookup: CDR1 SEHNR, CDR2 FQNEAQ (reference sequence). Trimming left V 10 bases short and J 6 bases short, with 10 bases between. The CDR3 DNA is TGTGCCACCGATCAAGGCAATGAGCAGTTCTTC. Translating gives CATDQGNEQFF.

As concerns this clonotype: At one end, the junction sequence differs from germline, possibly due to a read error. The V and J genes are TRBV4-1 and TRBJ2-7; the match to TRBD2 covers 11 bases. CDR1 and CDR2 (germline): MGHRA, YSYEKL. There are 14 residues in the CDR3. For the CDR3, the DNA is TGCGCCAGGAACCAAAAGCTAGCGGGAGGCGAGCGGTACTTC. Protein: CARNQKLAGGERYF.

The chain links TRBV4-1 to TRBJ2-7, with 7 positions matching TRBD1. In germline, CDR1 is MGHRA, CDR2 YSYEKL. The CDR3 length is 15 residues. Trimming at V came to 5 bases and at J to 3 bases, leaving 10 bases not matched to a gene. The CDR3 coding sequence is TGCGCCAGCAGCTCATCCCGGGACAGAAGCTACGAGCAGTACTTC. Translation gives CASSSSRDRSYEQYF.